The subject of this entry is one TCR beta chain. This entry belongs to a study of blood T cell repertoires in COVID-19. Germline-derived CDR1 and CDR2 are LNHDA and SQIVND (reference sequence). Trimming removed 3 bases from V and 6 bases from J; junction bases left unmatched: 11. The CDR3 runs 16 residues. Original analysis: It was from reference gene primer amplification that nucleated cell counts were estimated. The method was immunoSEQ multiplex PCR; TCRdb's version includes in-frame clones alone and lacks a portion of them. That table gives V, J and clone size, and the DNA gave D and trimming. Of a few hundred thousand clones in the sample, roughly 85% are singletons; the top ten hold 5.1%.

The sequence was obtained from a man aged 50-59 years with active or convalescent COVID-19. V is TRBV19 and J is TRBJ2-7; 10 positions match TRBD1. Material: peripheral blood. Here the CDR3 reads CASSMTGGGGFSEQYF. The CDR3 DNA reads TGTGCCAGTAGTATGACAGGGGGCGGAGGGTTCAGCGAGCAGTACTTC.